Listed here are 17 T cell receptor beta chains from one sample, sequenced in a study of CD8 T cells in Susac syndrome. RNA, at roughly 0.5 to 1 ug, was reverse transcribed with random hexamers. TCRdb fed the immunoSEQ multiplex PCR reads into MiXCR, producing one record per CDR3 protein. This table has 100,000 to 150,000 distinct CDR3 sequences, around 96% appearing once. The sequencing input was CD4+ T cells from PBMCs. These receptors came from a human donor in good health.

The chain carries TRBV19 and TRBJ2-2, with TRBD1 as a possible D gene (6 bases). V lost 7 bases and J lost 5, with 20 bases in between. CDR3 size: 16 residues. CDR1 is LNHDA and CDR2 is SQIVND in the germline V gene (reference sequence). The chain's CDR3 is CASTHRPTGRTGELFF. CDR3 nucleotides: TGTGCCAGTACCCACCGTCCAACAGGGCGAACCGGGGAGCTGTTTTTT. Full variable domain (outside the CDR3, taken from reference TRBV19 and TRBJ2-2): DGGITQSPKYLFRKEGQNVTLSCEQNLNHDAMYWYRQDPGQGLRLIYYSQIVNDFQKGDIAEGYSVSREKKESFPLTVTSAQKNPTAFYLCASTHRPTGRTGELFFGEGSRLTVL.

The chain links TRBV29-1 to TRBJ2-1, with TRBD2 identical over 8 bases. This CDR3 contains 18 residues. The germline V gene has CDR1 SQVTM and CDR2 ANQGSEA. J lost 1 base, V lost 4 bases, and 15 bases had no gene match. The CDR3 DNA follows: TGCAGCGTTGGCCACCAAGCCGGGACTAGTCGGTCCTACAATGAGCAGTTCTTC. Amino acid sequence: CSVGHQAGTSRSYNEQFF.

The chain joins TRBV20-1 to TRBJ2-2; weak D call: TRBD1 (6 bases). CDR3 length equals 13 residues. Germline lookup yields CDR1 DFQATT and CDR2 SNEGSKA (reference sequence). Trimming shortened V by 5 bases and J by 4 bases, and 11 bases separated the two germline ends. Written as DNA, the CDR3 is TGCAGTGCTCGTACAGGGAGCACCGGGGAGCTGTTTTTT. This codes for CSARTGSTGELFF.

CDR3 coding DNA: TGTGCCAGCAGGGACCTCTACTCCTCAGAGACCCAGTACTTC. Its translation is CASRDLYSSETQYF. The rearrangement links TRBV25-1 to TRBJ2-5; D is ambiguous. The germline gives CDR1 MGHDK, CDR2 SYGVNS. The CDR3 has 14 residues. Trimming left V 6 bases short and J 4 bases short, with 15 bases between.

The gene calls are TRBV7-2 and TRBJ1-2; possibly TRBD1 for D (5 bases). Looked up from germline, CDR1 is SGHTA and CDR2 is FQGNSA. V was pared by 7 bases and J by 8 bases, with 20 bases between. The CDR3 length is 14 residues. In DNA, the CDR3 is TGTGCCAGCATCCGGGACCGAGGGTTAGGCGGCTACACCTTC. Translating gives CASIRDRGLGGYTF.

The chain has TRBV18 and TRBJ1-1; D call uncertain. CDR3 size: 13 residues. The V end lost 5 bases, the J end lost 1 base, and 8 bases lay between the germline ends. From germline, CDR1 is KGHSH and CDR2 LQKENI. This CDR3 reads CASSESSNTEAFF. CDR3 nucleotides: TGTGCCAGCTCAGAGTCGTCGAACACTGAAGCTTTCTTT.

The V call is TRBV29-1, the J call TRBJ2-3; no reliable D call. The CDR3 is made up of 12 amino acids. CDR1 and CDR2 from the germline V gene are SQVTM and ANQGSEA. The V end was cut by 5 bases, the J end by 4 bases, with 10 bases between. The CDR3 loop is CSVSLSADTQYF. The CDR3 DNA is TGCAGCGTTAGCCTTTCGGCAGATACGCAGTATTTT.

The rearrangement links TRBV6-2 or TRBV6-3 to TRBJ2-5, with D hard to call. The germline V gene has CDR1 MNHEY and CDR2 SVGEGT. This CDR3 spans 13 amino acids. The V and J ends lost 7 bases and 1 base respectively, with 10 bases between them. The CDR3 region is CASTMQAQETQYF. The CDR3 region has the DNA TGTGCCAGCACCATGCAGGCCCAAGAGACCCAGTACTTC.

V is TRBV2 and J is TRBJ2-3, with 7 bases fitting TRBD1. V was pared by 2 bases and J by 5 bases, with 4 bases of the junction left unmatched. CDR1 and CDR2 from the germline V gene are SNHLY and FYNNEI. The CDR3 contains 14 residues. Here the CDR3 reads CASSESHRGDTQYF. CDR3 sequence (DNA): TGTGCCAGCAGTGAATCCCACAGGGGAGATACGCAGTATTTT.

In this sample, this clonotype turned up once. The CDR3 region is CASSYLGLPIGEQFF. The CDR3 nucleotides are TGTGCCAGCAGTTACCTGGGACTGCCTATTGGTGAGCAGTTCTTC. This chain joins TRBV6-2 or TRBV6-3 and TRBJ2-1, with TRBD2 as a possible D gene (6 bases). The CDR3 consists of 15 residues. CDR1 and CDR2 from the germline V gene are MNHEY and SVGEGT. Between the trimmed V and J ends, which lost 2 bases and 9 bases, there was a span of 17 bases.

The chain couples TRBV5-4 to TRBJ1-2; D gene unclear. Germline values: CDR1 SGHNT, CDR2 YYREEE (reference sequence). Trimming cost V 2 bases and J 8 bases, with 10 bases left between them. There are 12 residues in the CDR3. The CDR3: CASSLDLGGYTF. In DNA form, the CDR3 reads TGTGCCAGCAGCTTAGACTTGGGGGGCTACACCTTC.

The CDR3 here is CASSVGRGAGTSPGELFF. As DNA, the CDR3 is TGTGCCAGCAGCGTAGGAAGGGGTGCGGGGACCTCCCCCGGGGAGCTGTTTTTT. This chain connects TRBV9 to TRBJ2-2; D might be TRBD2 (6 bases). This CDR3 spans 18 amino acids. The germline V gene has CDR1 SGDLS and CDR2 YYNGEE. V lost 0 bases and J 6 bases, leaving 21 bases between the germline ends.

V and J are TRBV7-9 and TRBJ1-1; a possible D gene is TRBD1 (6 bases). The CDR3 loop spans 14 amino acids. The V and J ends lost 7 bases and 2 bases respectively, with 14 bases between them. Germline CDR1 reads SEHNR; CDR2 reads FQNEAQ (reference sequence). As DNA, the CDR3 is TGTGCCAGCATAATCGGACAGACTAACACTGAAGCTTTCTTT. It specifies CASIIGQTNTEAFF.

CDR3 DNA: TGTGCCAGCAGCTCTTCGGGACTAGCGGGCACAGATACGCAGTATTTT. Residues: CASSSSGLAGTDTQYF. The chain has TRBV7-2 and TRBJ2-3; 11 bases align to TRBD2. The germline CDR1 and CDR2 sequences are SGHTA and FQGNSA. The CDR3 length is 16 residues. V shed 4 bases and J 1 base; nucleotides not matched to a gene: 4.

The rearrangement uses TRBV7-9 and TRBJ2-7; D remains ambiguous. Trimming left V 1 base short and J 2 bases short, with 9 bases between. Germline V gives CDR1 SEHNR, CDR2 FQNEAQ (reference sequence). The CDR3 spans 14 residues. DNA for the CDR3: TGTGCCAGCAGCTTAGGGTCTCGCACCTACGAGCAGTACTTC. Translation gives CASSLGSRTYEQYF.

The chain links TRBV3-1 to TRBJ2-1, with D maybe TRBD1 (7 bases). Germline CDR1 is LGHDT and CDR2 is YNNKEL (reference sequence). V lost 2 bases and J 3 bases, leaving 26 bases between the germline ends. The CDR3 is 20 residues long. The CDR3 region has the DNA TGTGCCAGCAGCCAAATCCGGGACAGCTTTCGGGGGAAGAACTACAATGAGCAGTTCTTC. Amino acid sequence: CASSQIRDSFRGKNYNEQFF.

The genes are TRBV19 and TRBJ1-2, with D uncertain. The CDR3 contains 12 residues. Germline CDR1 and CDR2: LNHDA and SQIVND (reference sequence). V lost 5 bases and J 8 bases, leaving 12 bases between the germline ends. The CDR3 region is CASSPRPGGYTF. CDR3 nucleotides: TGTGCCAGTAGTCCACGGCCAGGCGGCTACACCTTC.